What follows are 3 T cell receptor beta chains derived from one specimen sequenced in a study of T cells in Graves' hyperthyroidism and ophthalmopathy (dated by TCRdb to the late 2010s). The library was built by means of multiplex PCR. Sequencing took place on an Illumina HiSeq 2000. The TCR beta CDR3 regions were amplified from RNA transcripts. The TCR CDR3 was subjected to a first round of RT-PCR using the HTBI primer set and the Qiagen OneStep RT-PCR kit. TCRdb handled the public reads itself, with Q25 trimming in fastp and clone calling in MiXCR, and kept productive beta chains. Rows with a matching CDR3 protein are joined into one entry that keeps the most common DNA and genes. The sample table holds 550,000 to 600,000 distinct CDR3 sequences, of which 46% were seen once. 15% to 20% of the sample goes to the ten largest clones. Sequencing input: peripheral blood or thyroid tissue (not recorded which). These receptors all come from an adult woman with Graves' disease, either hyperthyroidism or ophthalmopathy (not recorded which).

The chain has TRBV25-1 and TRBJ2-6, with 12 nucleotides matching TRBD1. The CDR3 is made up of 19 amino acids. Germline CDR1 reads MGHDK; CDR2 reads SYGVNS. Trimming at V came to 1 base and at J to 2 bases, leaving 6 bases not matched to a gene. The CDR3 coding sequence is TGTGCCAGCAGTGAATCCCCGGGACAGGGGGCGACTGGGGCCAACGTCCTGACTTTC. Protein: CASSESPGQGATGANVLTF.

V usage is TRBV7-2 and J usage is TRBJ2-5; 7 nucleotides align to TRBD1. Germline CDR1 reads SGHTA; CDR2 reads FQGNSA. The CDR3 runs to 11 residues. V lost 7 bases to trimming and J lost 5 bases; unmatched junction nucleotides: 1. The CDR3 nucleotides are TGTGCCAGCACACAGGGGGAGACCCAGTACTTC. It translates to CASTQGETQYF.

This clonotype was seen only a few times. V usage is TRBV20-1 and J usage is TRBJ2-3; TRBD2 matches at 7 bases. V shed 6 bases, J shed 0 bases, and the junction held 6 bases outside the gene matches. Germline V gene lookup returns CDR1 DFQATT and CDR2 SNEGSKA (reference sequence). The CDR3 length is 14 residues. The CDR3 spells CSARSGVSTDTQYF. The CDR3 nucleotides read TGCAGTGCAAGAAGCGGGGTGAGCACAGATACGCAGTATTTT.